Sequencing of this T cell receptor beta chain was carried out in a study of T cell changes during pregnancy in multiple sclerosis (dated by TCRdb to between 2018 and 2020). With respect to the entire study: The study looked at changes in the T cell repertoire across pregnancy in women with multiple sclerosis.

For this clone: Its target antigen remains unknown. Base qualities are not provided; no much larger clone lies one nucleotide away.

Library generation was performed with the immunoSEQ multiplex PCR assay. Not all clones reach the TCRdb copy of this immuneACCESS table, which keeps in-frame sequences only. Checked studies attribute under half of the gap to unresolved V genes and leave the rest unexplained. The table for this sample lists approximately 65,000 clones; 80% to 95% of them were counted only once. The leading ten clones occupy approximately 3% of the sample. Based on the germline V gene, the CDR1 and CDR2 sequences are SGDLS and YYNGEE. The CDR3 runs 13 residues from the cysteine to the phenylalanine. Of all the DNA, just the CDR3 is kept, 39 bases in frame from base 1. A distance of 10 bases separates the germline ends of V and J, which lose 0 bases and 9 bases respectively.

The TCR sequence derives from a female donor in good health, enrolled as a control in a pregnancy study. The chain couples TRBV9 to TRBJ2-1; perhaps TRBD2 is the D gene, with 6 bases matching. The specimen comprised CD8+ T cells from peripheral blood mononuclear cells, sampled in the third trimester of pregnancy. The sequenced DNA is TGTGCCAGCAGCGTAGATGTCGGGGGTGAGCAGTTCTTC. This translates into CASSVDVGGEQFF. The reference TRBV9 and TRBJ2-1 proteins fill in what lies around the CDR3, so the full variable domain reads DSGVTQTPKHLITATGQRVTLRCSPRSGDLSVYWYQQSLDQGLQFLIQYYNGEERAKGNILERFSAQQFPDLHSELNLSSLELGDSALYFCASSVDVGGEQFFGPGTRLTVL.